The 21 T cell receptor beta chains listed next were all sequenced from one sample in a study of shared clonotypes between healthy human individuals. TCRdb keeps only in-frame clones here, not all; method: immunoSEQ multiplex PCR. Among 950,000 to 1,100,000 clones, 65% to 75% were seen once, and the ten largest hold around 1.5%. The specimen sequenced was memory CD4+ T cells sorted from blood. The sample's subset: CD45RA-negative fraction. The receptors here all came from a man aged 18 to 30 in good health.

This chain links TRBV19 with TRBJ2-1, with a tentative D call TRBD2 (6 bases). Trimming shortened V by 7 bases and J by 6 bases, and 16 bases separated the two germline ends. Germline CDR1 LNHDA, CDR2 SQIVND (reference sequence). CDR3 length equals 14 residues. DNA of the CDR3: TGTGCCAGTAAGTCTAGCCGGGACTCCAATGAGCAGTTCTTC. Its protein is CASKSSRDSNEQFF. Supplemented by reference TRBV19 and TRBJ2-1, the full variable domain reads DGGITQSPKYLFRKEGQNVTLSCEQNLNHDAMYWYRQDPGQGLRLIYYSQIVNDFQKGDIAEGYSVSREKKESFPLTVTSAQKNPTAFYLCASKSSRDSNEQFFGPGTRLTVL.

The chain has TRBV20-1 and TRBJ2-7, with D maybe TRBD2 (6 bases). The CDR3 is made up of 11 amino acids. V gave up 7 bases and J gave up 4 bases, with 11 bases separating them. Germline CDR1 is DFQATT and CDR2 is SNEGSKA (reference sequence). The CDR3 nucleotides are TGCAGTGGCGGGGATTCGTACGAGCAGTACTTC. Translation: CSGGDSYEQYF.

The chain couples TRBV5-6 to TRBJ2-5; no firm D call. The CDR3 is 14 amino acids. The germline gives CDR1 SGHDT, CDR2 YYEEEE. V was cut by 4 bases and J by 2 bases, with 12 bases left in between. CDR3 DNA sequence: TGTGCCAGCAGCCCTAAAGAGATTCAAGAGACCCAGTACTTC. Its protein is CASSPKEIQETQYF.

The rearrangement uses TRBV29-1 and TRBJ1-2; tentatively, D is TRBD1 (5 bases). The length of the CDR3 is 14 residues. The germline V gene encodes CDR1 SQVTM and CDR2 ANQGSEA. The V end lost 5 bases, the J end lost 7 bases, and 20 bases lay between the germline ends. DNA of the CDR3: TGCAGCGTTTCTCAGGGTGGGGCAGTAGGTGGCTACACCTTC. It specifies CSVSQGGAVGGYTF. Using reference TRBV29-1 and TRBJ1-2 for the parts outside the CDR3, the full variable domain is SAVISQKPSRDICQRGTSLTIQCQVDSQVTMMFWYRQQPGQSLTLIATANQGSEATYESGFVIDKFPISRPNLTFSTLTVSNMSPEDSSIYLCSVSQGGAVGGYTFGSGTRLTVV.

This clone was seen more than once but under ten times. Other nucleotide sequences in the sample specify the same CDR3. The gene calls are TRBV27 and TRBJ1-2, with 7 positions matching TRBD1. Germline V gene lookup returns CDR1 MNHEY and CDR2 SMNVEV (reference sequence). This CDR3 region has 14 residues. Germline trimming cut 2 bases from V and 5 bases from J; bases unmatched to any gene: 5. Here the CDR3 reads CASSLKGAAYGYTF. In DNA, the CDR3 is TGTGCCAGCAGTTTAAAGGGGGCAGCGTATGGCTACACCTTC.

This clone is a singleton in its sample. The chain uses TRBV10-2 and TRBJ2-7; maybe TRBD2 (5 bases). Germline V gene data show CDR1 as WSHSY and CDR2 as SAAADI. This CDR3 comprises 13 residues. Deletions cut 6 bases from V and 6 bases from J, with 15 bases between. The chain's CDR3 is CASSRGGGVEQYF. The CDR3 region has the DNA TGCGCCAGCAGCCGCGGAGGAGGAGTCGAGCAGTACTTC.

This sequence joins TRBV5-1 and TRBJ1-6, with 7 positions matching TRBD1. The V and J ends lost 0 bases and 9 bases, in that order; junction bases with no gene match: 12. The CDR3 is 17 residues long. In germline, CDR1 is SGHRS, CDR2 YFSETQ. The CDR3 DNA sequence: TGCGCCAGCAGCTTGGGTTTGACAGGGTACCTTGGTTCACCCCTCCACTTT. Its protein is CASSLGLTGYLGSPLHF.

This chain links TRBV7-9 with TRBJ1-1; maybe TRBD1 (6 bases). The ends were cut back, 6 bases at V and 4 bases at J, with 18 bases in the middle. Germline CDR1 reads SEHNR; CDR2 reads FQNEAQ (reference sequence). The CDR3 covers 15 residues. For the CDR3, the DNA is TGTGCCAGCAGTCCAGAGGCGGGGGGCATCACTGAAGCTTTCTTT. This gives the protein CASSPEAGGITEAFF. Filled out from reference TRBV7-9 and TRBJ1-1, the complete variable domain reads DTGVSQNPRHKITKRGQNVTFRCDPISEHNRLYWYRQTLGQGPEFLTYFQNEAQLEKSRLLSDRFSAERPKGSFSTLEIQRTEQGDSAMYLCASSPEAGGITEAFFGQGTRLTVV.

Points on this clone: This same CDR3 is encoded by further DNA sequences in the sample. The chain employs TRBV6-5 and TRBJ2-7, with a tentative D call TRBD1 (5 bases). Germline CDR1 is MNHEY and CDR2 is SVGAGI. This CDR3 spans 14 amino acids. V dropped 0 bases and J dropped 3 bases, with 9 bases sitting between them. In DNA, the CDR3 is TGTGCCAGCAGTTACTCGAGAAGGGGCTACGAGCAGTACTTC. Protein product: CASSYSRRGYEQYF.

V is TRBV9 and J is TRBJ2-7; TRBD1 matches at 9 bases. The CDR3 runs 17 residues. V dropped 4 bases and J dropped 5; count of bases not matched to a gene: 16. Germline V gene lookup returns CDR1 SGDLS and CDR2 YYNGEE. Here the CDR3 reads CASSSRPVGQGSHEQYF. As DNA, the CDR3 is TGTGCCAGCAGCTCACGCCCAGTAGGACAGGGGTCCCACGAGCAGTACTTC.

The chain combines TRBV5-1 with TRBJ2-2; 7 nucleotides match TRBD2. Trimming took 4 bases from V and 8 from J; bases not matched to a gene: 11. The CDR3 contains 15 residues. Germline V lookup: CDR1 SGHRS, CDR2 YFSETQ. The CDR3 loop reads CASSPGLDGLGELFF. For the CDR3, the DNA is TGCGCCAGCAGCCCCGGACTAGATGGTTTGGGGGAGCTGTTTTTT.

The chain carries TRBV5-1 and TRBJ1-1, with 12 bases identical to TRBD1. Germline CDR1 and CDR2: SGHRS and YFSETQ. This CDR3 comprises 14 residues. J lost 6 bases, V lost 2 bases, and 2 bases had no gene match. In nucleotides, the CDR3 is TGCGCCAGCAGCTTAGGGACAGGGGGCGCTGAAGCTTTCTTT. This codes for CASSLGTGGAEAFF.

This clone has only one observation. The chain uses TRBV5-1 and TRBJ2-5; D unclear. CDR1 and CDR2 from the germline V gene are SGHRS and YFSETQ. V was clipped by 1 base and J by 1 base, with 5 bases between them. CDR3 size: 13 residues. In nucleotides, the CDR3 is TGCGCCAGCAGCTTGAATCCCCAAGAGACCCAGTACTTC. Translated, it gives CASSLNPQETQYF.

The chain is built from TRBV29-1 and TRBJ2-7, with 8 bases that match TRBD2. From germline, CDR1 is SQVTM and CDR2 ANQGSEA. V shed 4 bases and J 3 bases; nucleotides not matched to a gene: 11. The CDR3 is 15 residues long. DNA for the CDR3: TGCAGCGTTGGAACGGGTACTAGCGGAATCTACGAGCAGTACTTC. This codes for CSVGTGTSGIYEQYF.

The chain links TRBV5-8 to TRBJ1-5; weak D call: TRBD1 (5 bases). The CDR3 runs to 13 residues. Germline assignment: CDR1 SGHTS and CDR2 YDEGEE. V dropped 0 bases and J dropped 6 bases, with 7 bases sitting between them. CDR3 in amino acids: CASSLGQPQPQHF. Here the CDR3 DNA reads TGTGCCAGCAGCTTGGGACAGCCTCAGCCCCAGCATTTT.

This rearrangement joins TRBV7-8 to TRBJ1-1; D uncertain. There are 14 residues in the CDR3. Trimming left V 1 base short and J 6 bases short, with 12 bases between. Germline loops: CDR1 SGHVS, CDR2 FQNEAQ. CDR3 DNA sequence: TGTGCCAGCAGCTTAGGGGGATCGCGTCCTGAAGCTTTCTTT. This encodes CASSLGGSRPEAFF.

The gene calls are TRBV25-1 and TRBJ2-7, with 11 bases that match TRBD2. This CDR3 is 16 amino acids long. Looked up from germline, CDR1 is MGHDK and CDR2 is SYGVNS. Trimming took 1 base from V and 2 from J; bases not matched to a gene: 4. The CDR3 region has the DNA TGTGCCAGCAGTGAATCCTCTAGCGGGAGGACCTACGAGCAGTACTTC. This codes for CASSESSSGRTYEQYF.

The chain combines TRBV11-2 with TRBJ2-2, with D possibly being TRBD2 (5 bases). The V gene lost 5 bases and the J gene lost 1 base, with 14 bases spanning the gap. The CDR3 totals 16 residues. CDR1 and CDR2 (germline): SGHAT, FQNNGV. Written as DNA, the CDR3 is TGTGCCAGCAGCGAGAGGGTAGCGATGAACACCGGGGAGCTGTTTTTT. Amino acid sequence: CASSERVAMNTGELFF.

Here the CDR3 DNA reads TGTGCCTGGAGTTACGGGGGAACTAGCGGGAGGGTGGCCGGGGAGCTGTTTTTT. Amino acid sequence: CAWSYGGTSGRVAGELFF. The chain links TRBV30 to TRBJ2-2; 13 bases match TRBD2. CDR3 length equals 18 residues. J lost 6 bases, V lost 2 bases, and 12 bases had no gene match. Germline loops: CDR1 GTSNPN, CDR2 SVGIG (reference sequence).

This clone was seen a handful of times. The chain is built from TRBV7-8 and TRBJ1-2, with 10 nucleotides matching TRBD1. The CDR3 runs to 14 residues. With V trimmed by 3 bases and J by 6 bases, 4 bases remained unmatched. Germline V lookup: CDR1 SGHVS, CDR2 FQNEAQ. Written as DNA, the CDR3 is TGTGCCAGCAGCTTCACCGGGACAGGGGATGGCTACACCTTC. The encoded protein is CASSFTGTGDGYTF.

The rearrangement joins TRBV19 to TRBJ1-6; 11 bases line up with TRBD1. The V gene end was trimmed by 4 bases and the J gene end by 7 bases; junction bases not matched to a gene: 3. The CDR3 spans 15 residues. The germline V gene encodes CDR1 LNHDA and CDR2 SQIVND (reference sequence). The CDR3 spells CASSTGTGGNSPLHF. CDR3 nucleotide sequence: TGTGCCAGTAGTACTGGGACAGGGGGAAATTCACCCCTCCACTTT.